The entry below gives a single T cell receptor beta chain sequence along with its context. Its target is not known. This entry belongs to a study of cytomegalovirus exposure and HLA in healthy donors. Both 60 Vbeta primers and 13 Jbeta primers went into the PCR. Sequencing used immunoSEQ multiplex PCR; TCRdb keeps in-frame clones, though not all of them. The top ten clones hold about 1.1% of a sample with about 130,000 clones, 80% to 90% of them seen once. Germline assignment: CDR1 MNHEY and CDR2 SMNVEV (reference sequence). V was pared by 5 bases and J by 1 base, with 8 bases between. CDR3 length equals 13 residues. Study-wide results and caveats: Cytomegalovirus association was assigned to about 180 TCR beta chains.

The material sequenced was PBMCs. The receptor was derived from a woman aged 25 to 45 in good health and CMV-seronegative. This chain connects TRBV27 to TRBJ1-1; tentative D call: TRBD1 (5 bases). CDR3 DNA sequence: TGTGCCAGCAGTCCTACAGGGAACACTGAAGCTTTCTTT. Amino acid sequence: CASSPTGNTEAFF.